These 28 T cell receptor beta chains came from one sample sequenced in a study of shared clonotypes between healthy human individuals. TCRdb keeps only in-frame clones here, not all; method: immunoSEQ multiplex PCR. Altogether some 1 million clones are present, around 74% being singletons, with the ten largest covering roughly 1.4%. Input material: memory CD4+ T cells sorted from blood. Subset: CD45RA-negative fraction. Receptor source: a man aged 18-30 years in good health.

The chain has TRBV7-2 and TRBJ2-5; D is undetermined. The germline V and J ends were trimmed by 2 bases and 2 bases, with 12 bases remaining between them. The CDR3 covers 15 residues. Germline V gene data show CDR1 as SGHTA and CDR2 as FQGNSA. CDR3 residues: CASSLIVFPQETQYF. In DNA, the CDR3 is TGTGCCAGCAGCTTAATCGTCTTCCCACAAGAGACCCAGTACTTC.

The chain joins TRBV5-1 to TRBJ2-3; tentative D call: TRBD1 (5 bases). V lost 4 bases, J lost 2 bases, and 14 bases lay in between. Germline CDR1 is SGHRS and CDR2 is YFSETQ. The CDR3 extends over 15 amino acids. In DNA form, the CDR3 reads TGCGCCAGCAGCGCCCAGGGTTCCTCCACAGATACGCAGTATTTT. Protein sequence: CASSAQGSSTDTQYF.

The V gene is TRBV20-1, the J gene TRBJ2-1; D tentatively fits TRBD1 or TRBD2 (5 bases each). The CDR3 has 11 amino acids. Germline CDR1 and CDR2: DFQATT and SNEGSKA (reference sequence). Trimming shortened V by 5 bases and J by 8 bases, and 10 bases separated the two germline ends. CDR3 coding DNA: TGCAGTGCTCTAGCCAGGGATGAGCAGTTCTTC. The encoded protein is CSALARDEQFF.

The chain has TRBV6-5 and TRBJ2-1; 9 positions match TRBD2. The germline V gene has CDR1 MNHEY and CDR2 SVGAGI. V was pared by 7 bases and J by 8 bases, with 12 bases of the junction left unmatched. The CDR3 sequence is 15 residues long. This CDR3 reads CASKFGGRGLDEQFF. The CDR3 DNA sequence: TGTGCCAGCAAGTTCGGCGGGAGGGGTTTAGATGAGCAGTTCTTC.

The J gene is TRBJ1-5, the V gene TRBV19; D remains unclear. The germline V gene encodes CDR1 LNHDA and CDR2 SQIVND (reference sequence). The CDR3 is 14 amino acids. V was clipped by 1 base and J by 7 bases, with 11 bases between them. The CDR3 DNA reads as TGTGCCAGTAGTATAGCCGGAGGACGGCAGCCCCAGCATTTT. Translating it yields CASSIAGGRQPQHF.

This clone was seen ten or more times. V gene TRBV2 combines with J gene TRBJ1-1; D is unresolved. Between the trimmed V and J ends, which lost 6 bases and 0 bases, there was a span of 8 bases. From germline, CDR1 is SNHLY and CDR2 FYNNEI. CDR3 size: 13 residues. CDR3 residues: CASSKEMNTEAFF. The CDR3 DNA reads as TGTGCCAGCAGCAAAGAGATGAACACTGAAGCTTTCTTT.

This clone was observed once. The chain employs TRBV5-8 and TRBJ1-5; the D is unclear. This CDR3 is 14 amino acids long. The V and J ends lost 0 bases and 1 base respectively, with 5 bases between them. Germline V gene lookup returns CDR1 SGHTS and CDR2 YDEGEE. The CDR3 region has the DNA TGTGCCAGCAGCTTGGCCTACAGCAATCAGCCCCAGCATTTT. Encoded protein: CASSLAYSNQPQHF. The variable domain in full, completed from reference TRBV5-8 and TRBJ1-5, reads EAGVTQSPTHLIKTRGQQATLRCSPISGHTSVYWYQQALGLGLQFLLWYDEGEERNRGNFPPRFSGRQFPNYSSELNVNALELEDSALYLCASSLAYSNQPQHFGDGTRLSIL.

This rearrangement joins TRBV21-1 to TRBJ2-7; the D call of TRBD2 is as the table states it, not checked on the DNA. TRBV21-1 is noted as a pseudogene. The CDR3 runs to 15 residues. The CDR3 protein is CASSKRSGSDYEQYF. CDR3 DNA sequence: TGTGCCAGCAGCAAAAGGAGCGGCTCGGACTACGAGCAGTACTTC.

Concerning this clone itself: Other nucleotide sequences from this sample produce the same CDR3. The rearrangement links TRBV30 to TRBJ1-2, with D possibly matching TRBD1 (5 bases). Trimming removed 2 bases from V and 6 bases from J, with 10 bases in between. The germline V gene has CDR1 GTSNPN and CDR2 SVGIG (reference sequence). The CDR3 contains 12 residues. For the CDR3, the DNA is TGTGCCTGGAGTCGAAAAGGGGATGGCTACACCTTC. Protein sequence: CAWSRKGDGYTF.

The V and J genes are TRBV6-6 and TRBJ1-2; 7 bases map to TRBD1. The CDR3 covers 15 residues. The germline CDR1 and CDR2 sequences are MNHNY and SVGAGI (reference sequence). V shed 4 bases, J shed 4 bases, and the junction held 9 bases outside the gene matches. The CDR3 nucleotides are TGTGCCAGCAGTTTACTCAACAGGGGCAGCTATGGCTACACCTTC. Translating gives CASSLLNRGSYGYTF.

CDR3 sequence reads: CASSSSGSGRNHEQYF. CDR3 DNA: TGTGCCAGCAGTTCCTCCGGGAGCGGGAGAAACCACGAGCAGTACTTC. The chain is built from TRBV27 and TRBJ2-7, with TRBD2 matching over 8 bases. The CDR3 extends over 16 amino acids. Germline V lookup: CDR1 MNHEY, CDR2 SMNVEV (reference sequence). The V segment lost 4 bases and the J segment 5 bases; nucleotides outside the gene matches: 13.

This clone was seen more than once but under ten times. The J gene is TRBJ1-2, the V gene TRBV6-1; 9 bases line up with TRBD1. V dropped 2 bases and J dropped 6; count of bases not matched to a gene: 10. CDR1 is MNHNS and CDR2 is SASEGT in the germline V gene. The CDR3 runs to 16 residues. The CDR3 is CASSEPGQGMGNGYTF. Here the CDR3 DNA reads TGTGCCAGCAGTGAACCCGGACAGGGGATGGGAAATGGCTACACCTTC.

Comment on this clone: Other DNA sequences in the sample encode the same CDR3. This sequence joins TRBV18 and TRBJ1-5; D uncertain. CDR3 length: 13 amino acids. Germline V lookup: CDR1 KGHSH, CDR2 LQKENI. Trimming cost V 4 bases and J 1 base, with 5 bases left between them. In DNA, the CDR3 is TGTGCCAGCTCACTGGACAGCAATCAGCCCCAGCATTTT. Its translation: CASSLDSNQPQHF.

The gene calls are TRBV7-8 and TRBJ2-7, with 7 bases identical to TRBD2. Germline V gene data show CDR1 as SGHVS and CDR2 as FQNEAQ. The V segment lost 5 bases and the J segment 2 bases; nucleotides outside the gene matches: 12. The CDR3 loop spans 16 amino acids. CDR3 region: CASSPTRERGTYEQYF. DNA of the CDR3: TGTGCCAGCAGCCCTACCCGCGAGCGGGGAACCTACGAGCAGTACTTC.

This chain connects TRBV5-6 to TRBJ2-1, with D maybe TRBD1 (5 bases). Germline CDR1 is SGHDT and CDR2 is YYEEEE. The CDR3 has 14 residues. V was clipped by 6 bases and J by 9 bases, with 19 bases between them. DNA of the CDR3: TGTGCCAGCAACGAAGCAGGGTTACGAGGTGAGCAGTTCTTC. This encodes CASNEAGLRGEQFF. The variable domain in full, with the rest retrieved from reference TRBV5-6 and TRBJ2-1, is DAGVTQSPTHLIKTRGQQVTLRCSPKSGHDTVSWYQQALGQGPQFIFQYYEEEERQRGNFPDRFSGHQFPNYSSELNVNALLLGDSALYLCASNEAGLRGEQFFGPGTRLTVL.

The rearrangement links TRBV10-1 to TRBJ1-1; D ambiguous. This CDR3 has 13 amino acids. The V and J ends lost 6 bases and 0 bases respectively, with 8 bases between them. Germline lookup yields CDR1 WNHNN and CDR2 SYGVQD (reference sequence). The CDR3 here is CASRTNLNTEAFF. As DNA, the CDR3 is TGCGCCAGCAGAACAAACCTGAACACTGAAGCTTTCTTT.

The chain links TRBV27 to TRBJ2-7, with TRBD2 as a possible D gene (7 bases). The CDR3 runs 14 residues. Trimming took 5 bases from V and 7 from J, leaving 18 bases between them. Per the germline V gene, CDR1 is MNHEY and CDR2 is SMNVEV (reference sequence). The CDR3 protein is CASSPRGALREQYF. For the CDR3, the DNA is TGTGCCAGCAGTCCCCGGGGGGCCCTTCGTGAGCAGTACTTC.

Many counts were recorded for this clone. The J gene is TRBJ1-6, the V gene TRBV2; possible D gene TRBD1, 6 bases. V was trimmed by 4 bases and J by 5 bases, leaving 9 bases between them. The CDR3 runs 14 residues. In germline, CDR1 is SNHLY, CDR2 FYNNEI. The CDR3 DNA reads TGTGCCAGCAGTGTAAGGGGGAATAATTCACCCCTCCACTTT. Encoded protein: CASSVRGNNSPLHF.

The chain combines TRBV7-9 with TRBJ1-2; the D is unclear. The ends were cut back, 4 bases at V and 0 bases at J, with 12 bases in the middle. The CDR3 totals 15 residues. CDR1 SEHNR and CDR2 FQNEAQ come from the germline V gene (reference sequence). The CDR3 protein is CASSSTMGANYGYTF. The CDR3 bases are TGTGCCAGCAGCTCGACCATGGGCGCTAACTATGGCTACACCTTC.

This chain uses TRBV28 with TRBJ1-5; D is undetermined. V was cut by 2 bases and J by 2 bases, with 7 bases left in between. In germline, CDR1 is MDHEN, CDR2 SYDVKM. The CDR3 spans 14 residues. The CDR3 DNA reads TGTGCCAGCAGTTTAGGGAGGCGCAATCAGCCCCAGCATTTT. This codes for CASSLGRRNQPQHF.

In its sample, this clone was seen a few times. DNA for the CDR3: TGTGCCAGCAGCCAAGACAAGAGGGGAAATACGCAGTATTTT. This gives the protein CASSQDKRGNTQYF. The rearrangement links TRBV4-2 to TRBJ2-3; D is perhaps TRBD1 or TRBD2 (5 bases each). V was cut by 0 bases and J by 7 bases, with 11 bases left in between. Germline values: CDR1 LGHNA, CDR2 YNFKEQ. The CDR3 loop spans 14 amino acids.

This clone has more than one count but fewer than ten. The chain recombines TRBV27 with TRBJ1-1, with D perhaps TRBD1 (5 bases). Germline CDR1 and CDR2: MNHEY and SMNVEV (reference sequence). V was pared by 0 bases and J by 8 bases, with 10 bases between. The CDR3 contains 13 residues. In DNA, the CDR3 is TGTGCCAGCAGTTTATCAGGGGCTGCCGAAGCTTTCTTT. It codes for CASSLSGAAEAFF.

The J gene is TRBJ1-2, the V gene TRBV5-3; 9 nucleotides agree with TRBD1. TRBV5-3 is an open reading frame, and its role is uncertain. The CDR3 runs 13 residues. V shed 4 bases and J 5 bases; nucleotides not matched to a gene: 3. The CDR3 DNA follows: TGTGCCAGAAGCGCAGACAGGGGGTATGGCTACACCTTC. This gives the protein CARSADRGYGYTF.

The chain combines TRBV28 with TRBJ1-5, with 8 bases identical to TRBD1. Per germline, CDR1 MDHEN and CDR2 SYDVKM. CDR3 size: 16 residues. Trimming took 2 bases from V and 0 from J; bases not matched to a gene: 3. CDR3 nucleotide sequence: TGTGCCAGCAGTTTACGGACAGGGATTAGCAATCAGCCCCAGCATTTT. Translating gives CASSLRTGISNQPQHF. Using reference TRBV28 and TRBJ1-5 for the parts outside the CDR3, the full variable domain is DVKVTQSSRYLVKRTGEKVFLECVQDMDHENMFWYRQDPGLGLRLIYFSYDVKMKEKGDIPEGYSVSREKKERFSLILESASTNQTSMYLCASSLRTGISNQPQHFGDGTRLSIL.

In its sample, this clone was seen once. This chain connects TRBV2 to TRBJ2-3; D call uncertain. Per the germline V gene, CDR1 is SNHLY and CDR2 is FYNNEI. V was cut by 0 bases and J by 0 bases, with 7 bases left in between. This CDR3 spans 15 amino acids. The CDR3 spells CASSEAGVSTDTQYF. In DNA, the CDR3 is TGTGCCAGCAGTGAAGCGGGCGTTAGCACAGATACGCAGTATTTT.

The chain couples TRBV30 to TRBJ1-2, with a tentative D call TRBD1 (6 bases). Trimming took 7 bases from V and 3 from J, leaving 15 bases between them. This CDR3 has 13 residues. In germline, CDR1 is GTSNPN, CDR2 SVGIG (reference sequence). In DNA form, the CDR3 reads TGTGCCTCAGCCGCCGGGACATACTATGGCTACACCTTC. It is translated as CASAAGTYYGYTF.

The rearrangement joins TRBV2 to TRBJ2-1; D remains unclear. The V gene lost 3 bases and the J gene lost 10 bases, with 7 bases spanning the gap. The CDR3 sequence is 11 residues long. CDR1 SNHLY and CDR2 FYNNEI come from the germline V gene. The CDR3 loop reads CASSEVQEQFF. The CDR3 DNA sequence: TGTGCCAGCAGTGAGGTTCAGGAGCAGTTCTTC.

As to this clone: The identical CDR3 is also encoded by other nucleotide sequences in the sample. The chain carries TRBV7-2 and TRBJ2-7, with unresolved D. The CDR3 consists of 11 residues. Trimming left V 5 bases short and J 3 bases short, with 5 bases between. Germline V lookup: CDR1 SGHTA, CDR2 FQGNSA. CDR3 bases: TGTGCCAGCAGCCTTCACTACGAGCAGTACTTC. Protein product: CASSLHYEQYF.